The 13 T cell receptor beta chains below come from one sample, sequenced in a study of blood T cell repertoires in COVID-19. Using immunoSEQ multiplex PCR, the repertoire was profiled, and TCRdb retains in-frame clones only, with some absent. The table lists about 320,000 clones, approximately 85% of them singletons. Sequenced sample: peripheral blood. The receptors derive from a human donor in a cohort sampled during active COVID-19.

The chain carries TRBV2 and TRBJ2-7, with TRBD2 matching 9 bases. The V gene end was trimmed by 6 bases and the J gene end by 0 bases; junction bases not matched to a gene: 3. This CDR3 is 14 amino acids long. Per germline, CDR1 SNHLY and CDR2 FYNNEI. CDR3 nucleotide sequence: TGTGCCAGCAGAGTAGCGGGGGCCTCCTACGAGCAGTACTTC. It translates to CASRVAGASYEQYF.

The V and J genes are TRBV4-1 and TRBJ1-1; D is uncertain. CDR1 and CDR2 (germline): MGHRA, YSYEKL. V was shortened by 4 bases and J by 5 bases, with 11 bases between the two germline ends. CDR3 length: 13 residues. The CDR3 protein is CASSPLSETEAFF. The CDR3 DNA is TGCGCCAGCAGCCCACTAAGCGAGACTGAAGCTTTCTTT.

This clone was seen more than once but under ten times. This chain joins TRBV2 and TRBJ2-1; TRBD2 aligns across 7 bases. CDR1 is SNHLY, CDR2 FYNNEI, per germline. The CDR3 consists of 13 residues. Germline trimming cut 7 bases from V and 5 bases from J; bases unmatched to any gene: 5. The DNA of the CDR3 is TGTGCCAGCACCGCGGGACTAAACAATGAGCAGTTCTTC. It specifies CASTAGLNNEQFF.

This chain joins TRBV3-1 (or the pseudogene TRBV3-2) and TRBJ1-5; a possible D gene is TRBD1 (5 bases). Germline V gene lookup returns CDR1 LGHDT and CDR2 YNNKEL (reference sequence). V lost 2 bases and J 6 bases, leaving 14 bases between the germline ends. The CDR3 length is 15 residues. The CDR3 here is CASSQYQGAGQPQHF. In DNA, the CDR3 is TGTGCCAGCAGCCAATACCAGGGCGCAGGTCAGCCCCAGCATTTT.

As regards this clone: The same CDR3 arises from other DNA sequences in this sample as well. The chain recombines TRBV6-1 with TRBJ1-5; TRBD1 is a possible D gene (5 bases). Trimming took 2 bases from V and 1 from J, leaving 9 bases between them. The CDR3 length is 15 residues. Germline assignment: CDR1 MNHNS and CDR2 SASEGT. As DNA, the CDR3 is TGTGCCAGCAGTGAATGGGGACTGAGCAATCAGCCCCAGCATTTT. Its translation is CASSEWGLSNQPQHF.

V and J are TRBV5-1 and TRBJ2-1; weak D call: TRBD1 (6 bases). Trimming removed 0 bases at V and 1 base at J, with 8 bases between. CDR3 length: 15 residues. Germline CDR1 and CDR2: SGHRS and YFSETQ. The DNA of the CDR3 is TGCGCCAGCAGCTTGGCACAGGGATCCTACAATGAGCAGTTCTTC. This encodes CASSLAQGSYNEQFF.

This sequence joins TRBV30 and TRBJ1-1, with 8 bases that match TRBD1. CDR3 length: 14 residues. CDR1 is GTSNPN and CDR2 is SVGIG in the germline V gene (reference sequence). V lost 5 bases and J lost 0; bases outside the gene matches: 5. DNA for the CDR3: TGTGCCTGGGGGACAGGTAATATGAACACTGAAGCTTTCTTT. This gives the protein CAWGTGNMNTEAFF.

There are a few counts of this clone. The V gene is TRBV11-1, the J gene TRBJ2-7, with TRBD1 matching 8 bases. The CDR3 is 14 amino acids. From germline, CDR1 is SGHAT and CDR2 FQDESV (reference sequence). V trimming: 3 bases; J trimming: 2 bases; junction bases outside the gene matches: 3. The CDR3: CASSFGTGAYEQYF. The CDR3 DNA reads TGTGCCAGCAGCTTCGGGACAGGAGCCTACGAGCAGTACTTC. The full variable domain, in which reference TRBV11-1 and TRBJ2-7 provide the parts outside the CDR3, is EAEVAQSPRYKITEKSQAVAFWCDPISGHATLYWYRQILGQGPELLVQFQDESVVDDSQLPKDRFSAERLKGVDSTLKIQPAELGDSAMYLCASSFGTGAYEQYFGPGTRLTVT.

The J gene is TRBJ1-3, the V gene TRBV5-1, with a possible D match to TRBD1 (5 bases). The V gene lost 0 bases and the J gene lost 4 bases, with 11 bases spanning the gap. Germline-derived CDR1 and CDR2 are SGHRS and YFSETQ. The CDR3 is 15 amino acids. The chain's CDR3 is CASSLVSGEGNTIYF. CDR3 nucleotides: TGCGCCAGCAGCTTGGTCTCGGGGGAAGGAAACACCATATATTTT.

CDR3 DNA: TGTGCAAGTCGCTTGGGGGGACAGGGGTTAAGTTCACCCCTCCACTTT. Translation: CASRLGGQGLSSPLHF. This chain links TRBV12-2 with TRBJ1-6; TRBD1 reflects the table's D call only, with no check against the DNA. TRBV12-2 has pseudogene status. The CDR3 sequence is 16 residues long.

This rearrangement joins TRBV13 to TRBJ1-5, with 9 bases matching TRBD1. This CDR3 is 15 amino acids long. The germline gives CDR1 PRHDT, CDR2 FYEKMQ (reference sequence). With 5 bases clipped from V and 4 bases from J, the junction kept 6 bases outside the gene matches. CDR3 amino acids: CASSISGTGNQPQHF. The CDR3 DNA reads as TGTGCCAGCAGCATAAGCGGGACAGGGAATCAGCCCCAGCATTTT.

The J gene is TRBJ1-1, the V gene TRBV5-4, with D unresolved. Germline V gene data show CDR1 as SGHNT and CDR2 as YYREEE (reference sequence). The CDR3 has 15 amino acids. V was shortened by 0 bases and J by 1 base, with 10 bases between the two germline ends. The CDR3 DNA reads TGTGCCAGCAGCTTGGCCTGGGGAGAGAACACTGAAGCTTTCTTT. Translated, it gives CASSLAWGENTEAFF.

This clone was counted a few times. The rearrangement uses TRBV3-1 (or the pseudogene TRBV3-2) and TRBJ1-2, with TRBD1 matching over 9 bases. The CDR3 sequence is 17 residues long. Unmatched junction bases numbered 9, after V lost 0 bases and J lost 4 bases. The germline gives CDR1 LGHDT, CDR2 YNNKEL (reference sequence). CDR3 bases: TGTGCCAGCAGCCAAGAAAAGGGACAGGGATTGGGCTATGGCTACACCTTC. This gives the protein CASSQEKGQGLGYGYTF.